This entry concerns a single TCR beta chain. The specificity of this receptor is unknown. Base qualities are missing; no much larger clone stands one base away. Per the germline V gene (reference sequence), SGHNT is the CDR1 and YYREEE is the CDR2. Trimming costs V 4 bases and J 5 bases, and their ends lie 21 bases apart. Reading from cysteine to phenylalanine, the CDR3 counts 16 amino acids. Left in the record is the CDR3 DNA by itself, 48 bases read in frame from the first base. The data derive from a study of blood T cell repertoires in COVID-19 (dated by TCRdb to about 2020). Turning to the overall study: Samples from collaborators originated in the United States, Italy and Spain and spanned both the acute and convalescent phases of COVID-19. The prospective study material was composed of cDNA or gDNA derived from T cells, B-cell-depleted T cells, or PBMCs. The dataset comprised deeply sampled blood TCRbeta repertoires from subjects exposed to, actively infected with, or recovered from COVID-19. The repertoires were released in a freely available public database meant as a resource for research on the immune response to SARS-CoV-2. Samples came from the ongoing ImmuneRACE study (first 160 participants) plus 1,254 subjects from 6 global collaborators. Nearly every sample came with metadata listing a de-identified subject ID, COVID-19 status, age in years and sex. HLA class I and class II types, where available, came from metadata supplied by the sample provider rather than from assay-based typing. Study-level results and caveats: How much clinical and demographic metadata was included differed by source and by participant, and the metadata was provided uncurated.

TCRbeta CDR3 regions were amplified from genomic DNA by means of the immunoSEQ Assay, a bias-controlled multiplex PCR. The study's processing was this. Within the assay, amplification of reference gene primers was used to estimate how many nucleated cells each sample contained. To quantify the absolute abundance of each unique TCRbeta CDR3 rearrangement, sequence reads were collapsed and filtered. Productive Simpson clonality was computed per sample as the square root of Simpson's diversity index over productive rearrangements. The clones in this table, taken by TCRdb from immuneACCESS, are in-frame only. Not every clone is retained; where verified, under half of the shortfall comes from an unresolved V gene, and the cause of the rest is unknown. From that table come the V and J calls and clone size; the DNA was used to work out D and trimming. The sample table records hundreds of thousands of clones; almost 90% of these occur just once. The ten largest clones add up to more than 12% of the sample.

Enrolling through a virtual design, the prospective study's participants ranged in age from roughly 18 to 100 years and lived across roughly 24 United States geographic areas. In the prospective study, cohorts were assigned on the basis of participant-reported clinical history obtained from a screening survey and a study questionnaire. A participant counted as exposed if, within 2 weeks of entering the study, that participant had been in contact with someone who had a PCR-confirmed or clinician-diagnosed COVID-19 case. Mobile phlebotomists in the prospective study collected whole blood, serum and a nasopharyngeal or oropharyngeal swab from every participant. Participants in the prospective study had the option to provide additional blood draws and questionnaires over a roughly two-month period. Before DNA extraction, blood samples from the prospective study were shipped at room temperature or frozen.

The sequencing input was PBMCs or T cells enriched from blood (not recorded which). This TCR was recovered from a man aged 30 to 45 who had been exposed to COVID-19. The receptor chain draws on TRBV5-4 and TRBJ2-5, with a tentative D gene TRBD2 over 7 matching bases. The bases are TGTGCCAGCAGCCCAAGGGGGGGTCGTTTCGGGGAGACCCAGTACTTC. It encodes CASSPRGGRFGETQYF.